The 20 T cell receptor beta chains below were found in one sample sequenced in a study of blood T cell repertoires in COVID-19. Clones were sequenced by immunoSEQ multiplex PCR, and TCRdb holds only the in-frame ones, with some missing. The table includes 150,000 to 200,000 clones, 84% detected once. Sequences were obtained from peripheral blood. The receptors come from a man aged 35-49 years who had recovered from COVID-19.

The chain links TRBV27 to TRBJ2-7; the match to TRBD2 covers 7 bases. Germline CDR1 MNHEY, CDR2 SMNVEV (reference sequence). V gave up 3 bases and J gave up 4 bases; unmatched junction bases: 6. This CDR3 region has 14 residues. The CDR3 DNA reads TGTGCCAGCAGTTTGCAAGGGAGGGATTACGAGCAGTACTTC. Amino acid sequence: CASSLQGRDYEQYF.

The chain combines TRBV27 with TRBJ2-5, with 7 bases lining up with TRBD1. The CDR3 contains 11 residues. CDR1 and CDR2 from the germline V gene are MNHEY and SMNVEV (reference sequence). With 7 bases clipped from V and 6 bases from J, the junction kept 2 bases outside the gene matches. CDR3 amino acids: CASKTGKTQYF. Here the CDR3 DNA reads TGTGCCAGCAAGACAGGGAAGACCCAGTACTTC.

V gene TRBV5-1 combines with J gene TRBJ2-7; no reliable D call. Germline V gene sequence: CDR1 SGHRS, CDR2 YFSETQ. V was clipped by 5 bases and J by 5 bases, with 14 bases between them. The CDR3 covers 13 residues. The CDR3 DNA follows: TGCGCCAGCAGTCGACTCTCTCGGGACGAGCAGTACTTC. It encodes CASSRLSRDEQYF.

The chain recombines TRBV29-1 with TRBJ2-1, with D possibly TRBD2 on 5 matching bases. The ends were cut back, 1 base at V and 6 bases at J, with 19 bases in the middle. The CDR3 runs to 16 residues. CDR1 is SQVTM and CDR2 is ANQGSEA in the germline V gene. DNA for the CDR3: TGCAGCGTTGAAGGGTTCGGGGATCCTCTTCGCAATGAGCAGTTCTTC. It is translated as CSVEGFGDPLRNEQFF.

The chain is built from TRBV5-1 and TRBJ2-7; D may be TRBD2 (6 bases). Per the germline V gene, CDR1 is SGHRS and CDR2 is YFSETQ. The CDR3 has 14 residues. V was clipped by 2 bases and J by 4 bases, with 13 bases between them. The CDR3 is CASSFSGVGYEQYF. In nucleotides, the CDR3 is TGCGCCAGCAGCTTTAGCGGCGTCGGGTACGAGCAGTACTTC. The complete variable domain, with remaining parts taken from reference TRBV5-1 and TRBJ2-7, reads KAGVTQTPRYLIKTRGQQVTLSCSPISGHRSVSWYQQTPGQGLQFLFEYFSETQRNKGNFPGRFSGRQFSNSRSEMNVSTLELGDSALYLCASSFSGVGYEQYFGPGTRLTVT.

The chain has TRBV11-2 and TRBJ2-4, with D tentatively TRBD2 (5 bases). The germline gives CDR1 SGHAT, CDR2 FQNNGV. V was cut by 3 bases and J by 0 bases, with 12 bases left in between. The CDR3 loop spans 16 amino acids. This CDR3 is CASSLGGSIAKNIQYF. The CDR3 DNA is TGTGCCAGCAGCTTGGGCGGGTCTATAGCCAAAAACATTCAGTACTTC. Full variable domain (missing parts from reference TRBV11-2 and TRBJ2-4): EAGVAQSPRYKIIEKRQSVAFWCNPISGHATLYWYQQILGQGPKLLIQFQNNGVVDDSQLPKDRFSAERLKGVDSTLKIQPAKLEDSAVYLCASSLGGSIAKNIQYFGAGTRLSVL.

The sample holds one count of this clone. The V gene is TRBV21-1, the J gene TRBJ1-5; TRBD1 was called by the table and not checked on the DNA. TRBV21-1 is deemed a pseudogene. The CDR3 extends over 17 amino acids. The CDR3 here is CASSKVFTAYSNQPQHF. CDR3 DNA sequence: TGTGCCAGCAGCAAAGTGTTTACAGCTTATAGCAATCAGCCCCAGCATTTT.

V is TRBV4-1 and J is TRBJ1-5, with a tentative D call TRBD1 (5 bases). Germline V gene sequence: CDR1 MGHRA, CDR2 YSYEKL. Trimming shortened V by 2 bases and J by 4 bases, and 12 bases separated the two germline ends. This CDR3 is 15 amino acids long. The CDR3 loop is CASSQSRGGNQPQHF. In DNA, the CDR3 is TGCGCCAGCAGCCAAAGCCGGGGGGGGAATCAGCCCCAGCATTTT.

This clone has a single count. V is TRBV27 and J is TRBJ1-1; D call uncertain. The CDR3 is made up of 12 amino acids. Trimming left V 8 bases short and J 4 bases short, with 11 bases between. Germline assignment: CDR1 MNHEY and CDR2 SMNVEV (reference sequence). The CDR3 DNA reads as TGTGCCAGCCGTGGGGAGGTCACTGAAGCTTTCTTT. This encodes CASRGEVTEAFF.

This chain connects TRBV19 to TRBJ1-2; D is possibly TRBD1 (6 bases). Trimming cost V 7 bases and J 3 bases, with 15 bases left between them. The CDR3 has 14 amino acids. Germline loops: CDR1 LNHDA, CDR2 SQIVND (reference sequence). The CDR3, as DNA: TGTGCCAGTAATCCACAGGGTCGAGACTATGGCTACACCTTC. Protein: CASNPQGRDYGYTF.

The chain employs TRBV4-3 and TRBJ2-7; TRBD1 matches 11 bases. Germline CDR1 LGHNA, CDR2 YSLEER. V dropped 0 bases and J dropped 7; count of bases not matched to a gene: 8. CDR3 length: 16 residues. CDR3 region: CASSQEGTGGLSEQYF. The CDR3 nucleotides read TGCGCCAGCAGCCAAGAGGGGACAGGGGGTTTGTCTGAGCAGTACTTC.

This clone was counted between two and nine times. The J gene is TRBJ1-3, the V gene TRBV12-3 or TRBV12-4, with a possible D match to TRBD1 (5 bases). Deletions cut 4 bases from V and 8 bases from J, with 12 bases between. CDR3 length: 13 residues. The DNA of the CDR3 is TGTGCCAGCAGTTCCGGTCAGGGCCACACCATATATTTT. This translates into CASSSGQGHTIYF.

J is TRBJ2-3 and V is TRBV6-1; TRBD2 is a possible D gene (5 bases). CDR1 is MNHNS, CDR2 SASEGT, per germline. V was cut by 4 bases and J by 0 bases, with 14 bases left in between. The CDR3 extends over 16 amino acids. The CDR3 spells CASSVLAQESTDTQYF. CDR3 DNA sequence: TGTGCCAGCAGTGTGCTAGCTCAAGAGAGCACAGATACGCAGTATTTT.

The chain carries TRBV11-2 and TRBJ2-1; a possible D gene is TRBD2 (6 bases). V lost 8 bases, J lost 3 bases, and 14 bases lay in between. This CDR3 comprises 14 residues. Germline V gene sequence: CDR1 SGHAT, CDR2 FQNNGV. The chain's CDR3 is CASGRGGYYNEQFF. The CDR3 DNA sequence: TGTGCCAGCGGCCGCGGAGGGTACTACAATGAGCAGTTCTTC.

This sequence joins TRBV6-5 and TRBJ2-3, with a tentative D call TRBD1 (5 bases). The CDR3 covers 13 residues. Trimming left V 7 bases short and J 1 base short, with 9 bases between. The germline CDR1 and CDR2 sequences are MNHEY and SVGAGI. This chain's CDR3 is CASTSRGTDTQYF. The CDR3, as DNA: TGTGCCAGCACGAGCAGGGGCACAGATACGCAGTATTTT.

The CDR3 sequence: CASSARDSARVGTQYF. CDR3 sequence (DNA): TGTGCCAGCAGCGCCCGGGACAGTGCTCGGGTAGGGACCCAGTACTTC. The V call is TRBV9, the J call TRBJ2-5; 7 bases are shared with TRBD1. CDR3 length: 16 residues. Germline V gene lookup returns CDR1 SGDLS and CDR2 YYNGEE. J was trimmed by 7 bases and V by 3 bases; bases with no gene match: 15.

The chain employs TRBV19 and TRBJ1-2, with TRBD1 matching 9 bases. CDR1 LNHDA and CDR2 SQIVND come from the germline V gene (reference sequence). J gave up 7 bases and V 4 bases, and 10 bases lay outside the gene matches. The CDR3 covers 15 residues. The CDR3 reads CASSRGQGSIGGYTF. CDR3 DNA: TGTGCCAGTAGTAGGGGACAGGGTTCTATAGGTGGCTACACCTTC.

This sequence joins TRBV2 and TRBJ1-2; D is unclear. Germline V gives CDR1 SNHLY, CDR2 FYNNEI. Trimming cost V 7 bases and J 7 bases, with 10 bases left between them. CDR3 length: 11 residues. The CDR3 DNA follows: TGTGCCAGCATCCCCCAGGTTGGCTACACCTTC. Translation gives CASIPQVGYTF.

V gene TRBV28 combines with J gene TRBJ2-1; 8 positions agree with TRBD2. Per germline, CDR1 MDHEN and CDR2 SYDVKM. There are 14 residues in the CDR3. Germline trimming cut 3 bases from V and 7 bases from J; bases unmatched to any gene: 5. The CDR3 DNA is TGTGCCAGCAGTTTGCTAGCGGGCCTTAATGAGCAGTTCTTC. Encoded protein: CASSLLAGLNEQFF.

The chain employs TRBV12-3 or TRBV12-4 and TRBJ1-6; D possibly corresponds to TRBD1 (6 bases). Trimming left V 3 bases short and J 7 bases short, with 7 bases between. The CDR3 is 13 residues long. The CDR3 coding sequence is TGTGCCAGCAGTTTCAGGGGAAATTCACCCCTCCACTTT. Translated, it gives CASSFRGNSPLHF.